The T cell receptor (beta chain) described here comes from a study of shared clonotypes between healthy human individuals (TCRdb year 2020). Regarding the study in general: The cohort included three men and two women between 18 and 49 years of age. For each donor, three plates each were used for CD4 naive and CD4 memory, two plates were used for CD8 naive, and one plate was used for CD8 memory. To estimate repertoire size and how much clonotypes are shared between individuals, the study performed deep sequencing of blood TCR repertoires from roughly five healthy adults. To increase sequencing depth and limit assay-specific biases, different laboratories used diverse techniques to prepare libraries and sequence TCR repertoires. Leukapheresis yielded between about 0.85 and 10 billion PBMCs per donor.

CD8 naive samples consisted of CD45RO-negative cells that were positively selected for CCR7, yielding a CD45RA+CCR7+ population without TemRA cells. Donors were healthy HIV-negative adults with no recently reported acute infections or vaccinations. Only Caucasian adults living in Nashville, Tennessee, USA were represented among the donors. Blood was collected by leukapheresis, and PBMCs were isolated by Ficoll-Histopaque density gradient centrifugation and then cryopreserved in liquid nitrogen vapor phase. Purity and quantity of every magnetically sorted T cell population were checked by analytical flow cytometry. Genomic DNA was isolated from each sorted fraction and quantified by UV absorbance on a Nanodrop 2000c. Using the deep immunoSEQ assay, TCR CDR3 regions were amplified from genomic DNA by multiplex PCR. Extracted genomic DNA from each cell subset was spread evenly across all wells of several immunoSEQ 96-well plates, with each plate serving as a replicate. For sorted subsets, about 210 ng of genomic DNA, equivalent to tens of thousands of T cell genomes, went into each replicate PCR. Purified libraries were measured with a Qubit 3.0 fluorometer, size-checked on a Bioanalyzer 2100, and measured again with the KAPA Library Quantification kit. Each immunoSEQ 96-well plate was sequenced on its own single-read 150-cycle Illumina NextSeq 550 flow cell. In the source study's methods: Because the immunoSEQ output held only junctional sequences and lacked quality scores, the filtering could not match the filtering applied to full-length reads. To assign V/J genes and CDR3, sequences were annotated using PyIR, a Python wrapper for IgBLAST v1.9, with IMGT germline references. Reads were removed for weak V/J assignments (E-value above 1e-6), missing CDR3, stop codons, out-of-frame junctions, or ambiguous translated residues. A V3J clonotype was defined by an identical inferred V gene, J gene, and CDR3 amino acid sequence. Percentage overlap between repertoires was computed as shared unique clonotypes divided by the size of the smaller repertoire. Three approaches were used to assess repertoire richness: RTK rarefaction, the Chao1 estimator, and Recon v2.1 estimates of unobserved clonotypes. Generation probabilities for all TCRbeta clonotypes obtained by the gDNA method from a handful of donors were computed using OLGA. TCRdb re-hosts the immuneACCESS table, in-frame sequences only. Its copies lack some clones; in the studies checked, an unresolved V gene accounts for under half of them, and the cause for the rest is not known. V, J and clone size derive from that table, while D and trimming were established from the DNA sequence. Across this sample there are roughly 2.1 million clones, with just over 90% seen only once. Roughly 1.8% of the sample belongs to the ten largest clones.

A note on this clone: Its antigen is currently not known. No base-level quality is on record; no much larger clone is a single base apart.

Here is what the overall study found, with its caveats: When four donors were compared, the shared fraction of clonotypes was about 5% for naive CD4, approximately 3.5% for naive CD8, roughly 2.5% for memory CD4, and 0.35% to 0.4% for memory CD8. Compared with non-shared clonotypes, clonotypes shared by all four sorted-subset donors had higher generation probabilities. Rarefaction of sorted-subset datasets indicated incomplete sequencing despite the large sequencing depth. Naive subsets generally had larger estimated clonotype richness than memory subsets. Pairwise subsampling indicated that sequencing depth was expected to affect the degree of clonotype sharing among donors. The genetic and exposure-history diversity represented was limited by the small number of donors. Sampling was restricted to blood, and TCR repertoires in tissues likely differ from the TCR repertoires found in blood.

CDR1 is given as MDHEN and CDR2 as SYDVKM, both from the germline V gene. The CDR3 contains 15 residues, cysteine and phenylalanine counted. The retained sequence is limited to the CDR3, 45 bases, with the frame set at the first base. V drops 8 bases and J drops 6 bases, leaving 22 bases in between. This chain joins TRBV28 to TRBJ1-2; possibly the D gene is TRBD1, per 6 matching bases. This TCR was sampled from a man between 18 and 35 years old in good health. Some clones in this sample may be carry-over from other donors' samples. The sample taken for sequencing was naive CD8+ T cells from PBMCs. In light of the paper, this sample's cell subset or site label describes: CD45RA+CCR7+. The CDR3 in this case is CASLGTGTNRDGYTF. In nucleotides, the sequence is TGTGCCAGCTTGGGCACAGGGACTAATCGGGATGGCTACACCTTC.